Following are 28 T cell receptor beta chains from one sample sequenced in a study of long-term antiretroviral therapy in people with HIV. Researchers report immunoSEQ v3.0 was run at survey level. Assay used: immunoSEQ multiplex PCR; TCRdb lists only in-frame clones, some missing. The sample contains tens of thousands of clones, approximately 83% of which appear only once. The specimen comprised unsorted PBMCs, sampled 0.8 years before starting antiretroviral therapy. These receptors were collected from a young man with HIV.

V gene TRBV6-5 combines with J gene TRBJ2-7; D might be TRBD1 (5 bases). V lost 4 bases, J lost 5 bases, and 12 bases lay in between. From germline, CDR1 is MNHEY and CDR2 SVGAGI. CDR3 length: 13 amino acids. CDR3 residues: CASSSGRWDEQYF. CDR3 bases: TGTGCCAGCAGTTCAGGGCGTTGGGACGAGCAGTACTTC.

This chain uses TRBV10-3 with TRBJ2-7; TRBD2 matches 10 bases. CDR1 is ENHRY, CDR2 SYGVKD, per germline. The CDR3 consists of 15 residues. Unmatched junction bases numbered 9, after V lost 4 bases and J lost 6 bases. CDR3 DNA sequence: TGTGCCATCAGTGGGACTAGCGGACCAGCTGGCGAGCAGTACTTC. Protein: CAISGTSGPAGEQYF.

This chain joins TRBV2 and TRBJ2-1; D possibly corresponds to TRBD2 (6 bases). Trimming took off 4 bases at V and 6 bases at J, with 22 bases between the two ends. This CDR3 has 17 residues. CDR1 and CDR2 (germline): SNHLY, FYNNEI. Here the CDR3 DNA reads TGTGCCAGCAGTGGGGGACTCAGGGAATTGGTCTCCAATGAGCAGTTCTTC. The encoded protein is CASSGGLRELVSNEQFF.

In this sample, this clone turned up a few times. This sequence joins TRBV9 and TRBJ2-1, with TRBD2 matching over 14 bases. Germline V gene data show CDR1 as SGDLS and CDR2 as YYNGEE. The CDR3 spans 17 residues. Losses at the gene ends were 3 bases for V and 1 base for J; bases not matched to a gene: 3. The CDR3 loop is CASSEGTSGSSYNEQFF. CDR3 bases: TGTGCCAGCAGCGAAGGGACTAGCGGGAGTTCCTACAATGAGCAGTTCTTC.

V and J are TRBV19 and TRBJ1-5, with TRBD1 identical over 7 bases. The V gene end was trimmed by 7 bases and the J gene end by 2 bases; junction bases not matched to a gene: 11. This CDR3 is 16 amino acids long. Germline CDR1 and CDR2: LNHDA and SQIVND (reference sequence). The CDR3 here is CASISQGGRRNQPQHF. The CDR3 DNA is TGTGCCAGTATCTCGCAGGGGGGAAGACGCAATCAGCCCCAGCATTTT.

The J gene is TRBJ1-3, the V gene TRBV18; tentatively, D is TRBD1 (5 bases). The CDR3 totals 16 residues. The V gene's germline CDR1 is KGHSH and CDR2 LQKENI. Trimming stripped 2 bases from V and 0 bases from J, with 11 bases between. CDR3 sequence (DNA): TGTGCCAGCTCACCAACGACAGACAGCTCTGGAAACACCATATATTTT. It yields the protein CASSPTTDSSGNTIYF.

The genes are TRBV7-8 and TRBJ2-2, with no clear D. Germline-derived CDR1 and CDR2 are SGHVS and FQNEAQ. Trimming cost V 4 bases and J 6 bases, with 6 bases left between them. The CDR3 sequence is 12 residues long. In nucleotides, the CDR3 is TGTGCCAGCAGCTCTGAGTCCGGGGAGCTGTTTTTT. It is translated as CASSSESGELFF.

This chain links TRBV5-1 with TRBJ2-3; tentative D call: TRBD1 (5 bases). Deletions cut 4 bases from V and 4 bases from J, with 7 bases between. In germline, CDR1 is SGHRS, CDR2 YFSETQ. The CDR3 consists of 12 residues. CDR3 sequence (DNA): TGCGCCAGCAGCGTACAGGCAGATACGCAGTATTTT. It yields the protein CASSVQADTQYF.

CDR3 in amino acids: CASSDGTGGLALHF. The CDR3 DNA reads TGTGCCAGCAGTGACGGGACAGGGGGCTTAGCCCTCCACTTT. The V gene is TRBV25-1, the J gene TRBJ1-6; 12 bases are a match to TRBD1. Germline values: CDR1 MGHDK, CDR2 SYGVNS. The CDR3 sequence is 14 residues long. V was clipped by 3 bases and J by 14 bases; unmatched bases: 5.

CDR3 nucleotides: TGTGCCATCAGAGAGGGGAGCACAGATACGCAGTATTTT. Encoded protein: CAIREGSTDTQYF. The chain employs TRBV10-3 and TRBJ2-3; D is perhaps TRBD1 or TRBD2 (5 bases each). Germline CDR1 and CDR2: ENHRY and SYGVKD. The CDR3 consists of 13 residues. Trimming took off 6 bases at V and 0 bases at J, with 7 bases between the two ends.

The chain couples TRBV6-1 to TRBJ1-6, with D possibly TRBD1 on 6 matching bases. CDR3 length equals 14 residues. Germline-derived CDR1 and CDR2 are MNHNS and SASEGT. Trimming stripped 1 base from V and 10 bases from J, with 11 bases between. The CDR3 reads CASSEGSGVSPLHF. Here the CDR3 DNA reads TGTGCCAGCAGTGAAGGCTCAGGGGTATCACCCCTCCACTTT.

The gene calls are TRBV6-5 and TRBJ1-3, with D unclear. This CDR3 comprises 15 residues. The germline V gene encodes CDR1 MNHEY and CDR2 SVGAGI. Between the trimmed V and J ends, which lost 2 bases and 0 bases, there was a span of 8 bases. The CDR3 here is CASSYDRDSGNTIYF. DNA of the CDR3: TGTGCCAGCAGTTACGATCGGGACTCTGGAAACACCATATATTTT.

V usage is TRBV7-9 and J usage is TRBJ1-1; 9 bases align to TRBD1. The germline V gene has CDR1 SEHNR and CDR2 FQNEAQ (reference sequence). This CDR3 has 11 amino acids. V lost 5 bases to trimming and J lost 11 bases; unmatched junction nucleotides: 3. The CDR3 DNA is TGTGCCAGCAGCGTAGACAGGGGGGCTTTCTTT. Protein: CASSVDRGAFF.

The rearrangement uses TRBV7-2 and TRBJ2-3, with D possibly TRBD2 on 6 matching bases. Germline values: CDR1 SGHTA, CDR2 FQGNSA. Trimming removed 1 base at V and 3 bases at J, with 8 bases between. This CDR3 region has 14 residues. CDR3 sequence: CASSLVGSTDTQYF. The CDR3 nucleotides are TGTGCCAGCAGCTTAGTCGGGAGTACAGATACGCAGTATTTT.

The chain has TRBV18 and TRBJ1-4, with 10 bases identical to TRBD1. CDR3 length equals 14 residues. Per the germline V gene, CDR1 is KGHSH and CDR2 is LQKENI. V was clipped by 3 bases and J by 10 bases; unmatched bases: 5. The CDR3: CASSPDRGPGKLFF. CDR3 nucleotides: TGTGCCAGCTCACCCGACAGGGGGCCCGGAAAACTGTTTTTT.

The table lists this clone with a few counts. The rearrangement links TRBV2 to TRBJ1-2, with unresolved D. V was pared by 4 bases and J by 0 bases, with 6 bases between. The length of the CDR3 is 13 residues. CDR1 is SNHLY and CDR2 is FYNNEI in the germline V gene. The CDR3 sequence is CASSALPNYGYTF. CDR3 DNA: TGTGCCAGCAGTGCCTTACCTAACTATGGCTACACCTTC.

V is TRBV6-5 and J is TRBJ2-5; no clear D. The ends were cut back, 5 bases at V and 2 bases at J, with 9 bases in the middle. Germline V lookup: CDR1 MNHEY, CDR2 SVGAGI. There are 13 residues in the CDR3. The chain's CDR3 is CASSQSIQETQYF. As DNA, the CDR3 is TGTGCCAGCAGTCAGTCGATACAAGAGACCCAGTACTTC.

The V gene is TRBV6-1, the J gene TRBJ1-5, with 7 bases aligning to TRBD1. The ends lost 6 bases at V and 5 bases at J; junction bases unmatched: 7. This CDR3 comprises 14 residues. The V gene's germline CDR1 is MNHNS and CDR2 SASEGT. This chain's CDR3 is CASRRQGSHQPQHF. CDR3 nucleotides: TGTGCCAGCAGGAGACAGGGATCGCATCAGCCCCAGCATTTT.

The chain links TRBV4-1 to TRBJ1-4; D not certain. The CDR3 is 14 residues long. Germline CDR1 MGHRA, CDR2 YSYEKL. The V end lost 0 bases, the J end lost 8 bases, and 10 bases lay between the germline ends. The CDR3 DNA reads as TGCGCCAGCAGCCAAGAGGCCGCCAGGGAAAAACTGTTTTTT. Residues: CASSQEAAREKLFF.

This chain links TRBV29-1 with TRBJ2-3; D remains ambiguous. V was trimmed by 7 bases and J by 5 bases, leaving 7 bases between them. CDR1 and CDR2 from the germline V gene are SQVTM and ANQGSEA. The CDR3 runs to 10 residues. The CDR3 region has the DNA TGCAGCGCCTCCCGAGATACGCAGTATTTT. Encoded protein: CSASRDTQYF.

This sequence joins TRBV6-6 and TRBJ1-1, with a weak D call TRBD1 (5 bases). Germline loops: CDR1 MNHNY, CDR2 SVGAGI (reference sequence). Trimming shortened V by 6 bases and J by 1 base, and 12 bases separated the two germline ends. This CDR3 has 14 residues. CDR3 amino acids: CASRMNTGNTEAFF. CDR3 DNA: TGTGCCAGCAGAATGAATACAGGGAACACTGAAGCTTTCTTT.

This clone was observed once. J is TRBJ2-1 and V is TRBV18; the match to TRBD1 covers 11 bases. From germline, CDR1 is KGHSH and CDR2 LQKENI. The V segment lost 0 bases and the J segment 4 bases; nucleotides outside the gene matches: 8. CDR3 size: 18 residues. CDR3 amino acids: CASSPPRTGGSVYNEQFF. The CDR3 DNA reads TGTGCCAGCTCACCACCGAGGACAGGGGGCTCGGTTTACAATGAGCAGTTCTTC.

The genes are TRBV25-1 and TRBJ2-5; D is perhaps TRBD1 (6 bases). Looked up from germline, CDR1 is MGHDK and CDR2 is SYGVNS. This CDR3 comprises 17 residues. V lost 0 bases, J lost 3 bases, and 17 bases lay in between. The CDR3 nucleotides are TGTGCCAGCAGTGAATATCCCGGGTCAGGGGTTAAAGAGACCCAGTACTTC. It yields the protein CASSEYPGSGVKETQYF. The full variable domain, in which reference TRBV25-1 and TRBJ2-5 provide the parts outside the CDR3, is EADIYQTPRYLVIGTGKKITLECSQTMGHDKMYWYQQDPGMELHLIHYSYGVNSTEKGDLSSESTVSRIRTEHFPLTLESARPSHTSQYLCASSEYPGSGVKETQYFGPGTRLLVL.

The rearrangement uses TRBV12-5 and TRBJ2-1; a weak D match, TRBD2 (7 bases). V lost 2 bases, J lost 8 bases, and 13 bases lay in between. Germline CDR1 is LGHNT and CDR2 is FRNRAP. The CDR3 loop spans 14 amino acids. In DNA form, the CDR3 reads TGTGCTAGTGGTTTGCGGGGGGCGGAGGATGAGCAGTTCTTC. As protein: CASGLRGAEDEQFF.

The V gene is TRBV6-1, the J gene TRBJ2-1, with TRBD2 as a possible D gene (7 bases). V was pared by 2 bases and J by 0 bases, with 11 bases between. Germline loops: CDR1 MNHNS, CDR2 SASEGT. The CDR3 contains 16 residues. The CDR3: CASSEPGGYSYNEQFF. CDR3 nucleotide sequence: TGTGCCAGCAGTGAACCGGGGGGCTACTCCTACAATGAGCAGTTCTTC.

The chain recombines TRBV6-1 with TRBJ1-2; the match to TRBD1 covers 7 bases. J gave up 0 bases and V 7 bases, and 8 bases lay outside the gene matches. The CDR3 extends over 15 amino acids. In germline, CDR1 is MNHNS, CDR2 SASEGT. CDR3 sequence reads: CASKDTGEANYGYTF. The DNA for the CDR3 is TGTGCCAGCAAGGATACAGGGGAGGCTAACTATGGCTACACCTTC.

The chain carries TRBV5-1 and TRBJ2-1; no clear D gene. The CDR3 spans 13 residues. Trimming pared 0 bases from V and 10 bases from J, leaving 11 bases between. Germline values: CDR1 SGHRS, CDR2 YFSETQ. For the CDR3, the DNA is TGCGCCAGCAGCTTGGCCGTCCTGAGGGAGCAGTTCTTC. This codes for CASSLAVLREQFF.

The chain recombines TRBV6-6 with TRBJ1-2; TRBD1 is a possible D gene (5 bases). The CDR3 contains 12 residues. The V and J ends lost 4 bases and 6 bases respectively, with 9 bases between them. Germline lookup yields CDR1 MNHNY and CDR2 SVGAGI (reference sequence). The CDR3 protein is CASSSQGNGYTF. The CDR3 region has the DNA TGTGCCAGCAGTTCTCAGGGAAATGGCTACACCTTC.